Shown below are 30 T cell receptor beta chains from a single sample sequenced in a study of early T cells in non-severe SARS-CoV-2 infection. TCRdb reprocessed the 5' RACE reads with MiXCR, giving one entry per CDR3 protein. The table includes about 49,000 distinct CDR3 sequences, about 10% detected once. Sequencing input: whole blood. The receptors here all came from an adult who was a healthcare worker with PCR-confirmed SARS-CoV-2 infection or an uninfected control (not recorded which).

Ten or more counts support this clonotype. The chain couples TRBV20-1 to TRBJ2-5; no definite D call. This CDR3 is 12 amino acids long. Germline CDR1 DFQATT, CDR2 SNEGSKA (reference sequence). The V end lost 0 bases, the J end lost 4 bases, and 6 bases lay between the germline ends. CDR3 loop: CSARDFGETQYF. For the CDR3, the DNA is TGCAGTGCTAGAGATTTCGGAGAGACCCAGTACTTC.

This clonotype was recorded a few times. The rearrangement links TRBV20-1 to TRBJ1-1; no reliable D call. Germline CDR1 reads DFQATT; CDR2 reads SNEGSKA (reference sequence). Trimming took 0 bases from V and 5 from J, leaving 16 bases between them. CDR3 length: 15 residues. The CDR3 protein is CSARDLRRVRTEAFF. The CDR3 bases are TGCAGTGCTAGAGATCTTCGGAGGGTTAGGACTGAAGCTTTCTTT.

V gene TRBV5-1 combines with J gene TRBJ2-2, with D tentatively TRBD2 (6 bases). This CDR3 contains 15 residues. The germline gives CDR1 SGHRS, CDR2 YFSETQ. Deletions cut 1 base from V and 1 base from J, with 8 bases between. The CDR3 protein is CASSLPGGNTGELFF. Here the CDR3 DNA reads TGCGCCAGCAGCTTGCCCGGGGGGAACACCGGGGAGCTGTTTTTT.

The J gene is TRBJ1-1, the V gene TRBV29-1; D ambiguous. Per germline, CDR1 SQVTM and CDR2 ANQGSEA. The CDR3 is 12 residues long. V dropped 7 bases and J dropped 0 bases, with 9 bases sitting between them. The CDR3 nucleotides read TGCAGCGCTGATTCGGTGAACACTGAAGCTTTCTTT. The encoded protein is CSADSVNTEAFF.

This chain uses TRBV27 with TRBJ2-1, with unresolved D. V lost 3 bases, J lost 5 bases, and 5 bases lay in between. The germline V gene has CDR1 MNHEY and CDR2 SMNVEV (reference sequence). The CDR3 spans 12 residues. The CDR3 loop reads CASSLYNNEQFF. The CDR3 DNA is TGTGCCAGCAGTTTGTACAACAATGAGCAGTTCTTC.

This clonotype was seen only a few times. This chain joins TRBV6-2 or TRBV6-3 and TRBJ2-6; D is undetermined. From germline, CDR1 is MNHEY and CDR2 SVGEGT. Trimming shortened V by 4 bases and J by 4 bases, and 17 bases separated the two germline ends. This CDR3 is built from 17 residues. The CDR3 here is CASSSTDGPGGANVLTF. The CDR3 nucleotides read TGTGCCAGCAGTTCCACGGACGGACCGGGCGGGGCCAACGTCCTGACTTTC.

This clonotype was observed many times. The chain carries TRBV29-1 and TRBJ2-1; TRBD1 aligns across 9 bases. Germline-derived CDR1 and CDR2 are SQVTM and ANQGSEA. This CDR3 comprises 15 residues. V trimming: 3 bases; J trimming: 5 bases; junction bases outside the gene matches: 8. Here the CDR3 reads CSVEATGGADNEQFF. CDR3 nucleotide sequence: TGCAGCGTTGAGGCCACAGGGGGCGCGGACAATGAGCAGTTCTTC.

The chain is built from TRBV11-3 and TRBJ2-3; possibly TRBD2 for D (5 bases). The ends were cut back, 4 bases at V and 4 bases at J, with 6 bases in the middle. The germline CDR1 and CDR2 sequences are SGHNT and YENEEA. This CDR3 has 12 residues. CDR3 bases: TGTGCCAGCAGCTACGGGGCAGATACGCAGTATTTT. This gives the protein CASSYGADTQYF.

V is TRBV5-5 and J is TRBJ1-2; D might be TRBD1 (6 bases). V lost 1 base to trimming and J lost 3 bases, with 13 bases between them. Germline lookup yields CDR1 SGHKS and CDR2 YYEKEE (reference sequence). The CDR3 is 15 residues long. CDR3 in DNA: TGTGCCAGCAGCTTGCGGCCAGGGGAGTACTATGGCTACACCTTC. Its translation is CASSLRPGEYYGYTF.

This clonotype has a handful of counts. This chain links TRBV11-2 with TRBJ2-5; 12 bases map to TRBD2. The CDR3 is 16 residues long. The germline gives CDR1 SGHAT, CDR2 FQNNGV. The trim removed 5 bases at V and 2 bases at J, leaving 6 bases unmatched. The CDR3 region has the DNA TGTGCCAGCAGCCCTTGGACTAGCGGGAATCAAGAGACCCAGTACTTC. This sequence encodes CASSPWTSGNQETQYF.

The table lists this clonotype with many counts. V gene TRBV24-1 combines with J gene TRBJ2-7, with D uncertain. This CDR3 comprises 12 residues. V lost 2 bases to trimming and J lost 9 bases, with 10 bases between them. Looked up from germline, CDR1 is KGHDR and CDR2 is SFDVKD. CDR3 sequence reads: CATSDSNPTQYF. The CDR3 DNA reads as TGTGCCACCAGTGATTCGAACCCGACGCAGTACTTC.

CDR3 DNA: TGTGCCAGCAGACAGGCAGAGAACACTGAAGCTTTCTTT. This codes for CASRQAENTEAFF. This chain uses TRBV9 with TRBJ1-1; D may be TRBD1 (5 bases). CDR1 and CDR2 from the germline V gene are SGDLS and YYNGEE. The V and J ends lost 5 bases and 1 base respectively, with 9 bases between them. The CDR3 runs 13 residues.

This chain joins TRBV19 and TRBJ1-5; D gene uncertain. With 10 bases removed from V and 4 bases from J, the gap between germline ends came to 8 bases. Germline CDR1 LNHDA, CDR2 SQIVND (reference sequence). CDR3 length equals 11 residues. For the CDR3, the DNA is TGTGCCACTGGGAGTAATCAGCCCCAGCATTTT. Amino acid sequence: CATGSNQPQHF. The complete variable domain, with remaining parts taken from reference TRBV19 and TRBJ1-5, reads DGGITQSPKYLFRKEGQNVTLSCEQNLNHDAMYWYRQDPGQGLRLIYYSQIVNDFQKGDIAEGYSVSREKKESFPLTVTSAQKNPTAFYLCATGSNQPQHFGDGTRLSIL.

The V gene is TRBV20-1, the J gene TRBJ1-1; D remains ambiguous. The CDR3 runs 13 residues. The V gene lost 3 bases and the J gene lost 1 base, with 9 bases spanning the gap. Germline CDR1 DFQATT, CDR2 SNEGSKA (reference sequence). The CDR3: CSASGPANTEAFF. CDR3 bases: TGCAGTGCTAGCGGGCCAGCGAACACTGAAGCTTTCTTT.

This chain links TRBV5-6 with TRBJ2-7; D may be TRBD1 (5 bases). This CDR3 has 12 residues. Germline V gives CDR1 SGHDT, CDR2 YYEEEE. Trimming left V 4 bases short and J 3 bases short, with 8 bases between. This CDR3 reads CASSDQGYEQYF. For the CDR3, the DNA is TGTGCCAGCAGCGATCAGGGCTACGAGCAGTACTTC.

This clonotype was recorded a few times. The gene calls are TRBV29-1 and TRBJ2-5, with D possibly TRBD1 on 5 matching bases. V was pared by 5 bases and J by 4 bases, with 14 bases between. The germline CDR1 and CDR2 sequences are SQVTM and ANQGSEA. This CDR3 is 13 amino acids long. CDR3 in amino acids: CSVSGSLRETQYF. CDR3 DNA: TGCAGCGTTTCAGGGTCTCTGAGAGAGACCCAGTACTTC.

In its sample, this clonotype was seen a few times. The rearrangement joins TRBV29-1 to TRBJ2-1, with a weak D call TRBD1 (6 bases). Trimming stripped 0 bases from V and 6 bases from J, with 9 bases between. The CDR3 runs 13 residues. CDR1 and CDR2 (germline): SQVTM, ANQGSEA. In nucleotides, the CDR3 is TGCAGCGTTGAAGACCCCAGGGGCAATGAGCAGTTCTTC. Translation: CSVEDPRGNEQFF.

This clonotype was counted ten times or more. The chain employs TRBV7-8 and TRBJ2-3; D is tentatively TRBD1 or TRBD2 (5 bases each). Trimming shortened V by 4 bases and J by 1 base, and 9 bases separated the two germline ends. The CDR3 sequence is 14 residues long. The germline gives CDR1 SGHVS, CDR2 FQNEAQ. CDR3 in DNA: TGTGCCAGCAGCTCCCGGGACCGCACAGATACGCAGTATTTT. This sequence encodes CASSSRDRTDTQYF.

Comment on this clonotype: It may be a read error: a sequence one base away is much more abundant. V and J are TRBV7-6 and TRBJ2-7, with a possible D match to TRBD1 (5 bases). CDR3 length: 15 residues. Germline loops: CDR1 SGHVS, CDR2 FNYEAQ. In DNA form, the CDR3 reads TGTGCCAGCAGCTTAGGCGCAGGGCCCTCCTACAAGCAGTACTTC. The encoded protein is CASSLGAGPSYKQYF. Looking up the rest from reference TRBV7-6 and TRBJ2-7 gives the full variable domain: GAGVSQSPRYKVTKRGQDVALRCDPISGHVSLYWYRQALGQGPEFLTYFNYEAQQDKSGLPNDRFSAERPEGSISTLTIQRTEQRDSAMYRCASSLGAGPSYKQYFGPGTRLTVT.

A few counts support this clonotype. The chain is built from TRBV18 and TRBJ1-1; weak D call: TRBD1 (6 bases). CDR3 size: 14 residues. The V gene's germline CDR1 is KGHSH and CDR2 LQKENI. V gave up 4 bases and J gave up 5 bases, with 14 bases separating them. CDR3 in DNA: TGTGCCAGCTCACTCAGGGGAAGTAGGACTGAAGCTTTCTTT. This encodes CASSLRGSRTEAFF.

This clonotype has at least ten counts. This rearrangement joins TRBV4-1 to TRBJ2-5, with D perhaps given as TRBD1 or TRBD2 (5 bases each). CDR3 size: 13 residues. With 0 bases removed from V and 4 bases from J, the gap between germline ends came to 6 bases. From germline, CDR1 is MGHRA and CDR2 YSYEKL. The CDR3 nucleotides are TGCGCCAGCAGCCAAGATGGGGGAGAGACCCAGTACTTC. Translated, it gives CASSQDGGETQYF.

In its sample, this clonotype was seen once. The chain carries TRBV7-3 and TRBJ2-3, with D perhaps matching TRBD2 (6 bases). The germline CDR1 and CDR2 sequences are SGHTA and FQGTGA. The CDR3 runs 14 residues. The germline V and J ends were trimmed by 5 bases and 8 bases, with 17 bases remaining between them. The CDR3 bases are TGTGCCAGCAGCCCCCCCGGGAGTAGGAGTACGCAGTATTTT. Protein sequence: CASSPPGSRSTQYF. Together with reference TRBV7-3 and TRBJ2-3, the CDR3 gives the full variable domain: GAGVSQTPSNKVTEKGKYVELRCDPISGHTALYWYRQSLGQGPEFLIYFQGTGAADDSGLPNDRFFAVRPEGSVSTLKIQRTERGDSAVYLCASSPPGSRSTQYFGPGTRLTVL.

In this sample, this clonotype turned up a few times. The chain combines TRBV25-1 with TRBJ1-6, with TRBD1 as a possible D gene (5 bases). V lost 5 bases and J 7 bases, leaving 18 bases between the germline ends. The CDR3 runs 16 residues. Looked up from germline, CDR1 is MGHDK and CDR2 is SYGVNS. This chain's CDR3 is CASSRGTFSANSPLHF. In DNA, the CDR3 is TGTGCCAGCAGTCGAGGGACCTTCTCCGCCAATTCACCCCTCCACTTT.

This rearrangement joins TRBV4-1 to TRBJ1-5; D is undetermined. CDR3 length: 15 residues. CDR1 and CDR2 from the germline V gene are MGHRA and YSYEKL. With 1 base removed from V and 1 base from J, the gap between germline ends came to 8 bases. In nucleotides, the CDR3 is TGCGCCAGCAGCCAAGCCGAGGTAAGCAATCAGCCCCAGCATTTT. Encoded protein: CASSQAEVSNQPQHF.

This chain joins TRBV6-1 and TRBJ1-3, with no clear D. The CDR3 length is 12 residues. V was cut by 8 bases and J by 0 bases, with 5 bases left in between. Germline V CDR1 and CDR2: MNHNS, SASEGT. The DNA for the CDR3 is TGTGCCAGCGCCGGCTCTGGAAACACCATATATTTT. Translating gives CASAGSGNTIYF.

This rearrangement joins TRBV11-2 to TRBJ2-3, with 11 bases lining up with TRBD2. Germline V gene lookup returns CDR1 SGHAT and CDR2 FQNNGV. The CDR3 runs to 15 residues. V was pared by 4 bases and J by 5 bases, with 5 bases of the junction left unmatched. The CDR3, as DNA: TGTGCCAGCAGCTATAGCGGGGGGGCCGTAGATACGCAGTATTTT. It yields the protein CASSYSGGAVDTQYF.

This clonotype has a handful of counts. The chain recombines TRBV29-1 with TRBJ2-5; maybe TRBD2 (7 bases). V was clipped by 6 bases and J by 5 bases, with 13 bases between them. Germline-derived CDR1 and CDR2 are SQVTM and ANQGSEA. CDR3 length: 12 residues. CDR3 region: CSVGGGAETQYF. CDR3 nucleotide sequence: TGCAGCGTAGGGGGGGGCGCGGAGACCCAGTACTTC.

This clonotype was recorded many times. The chain has TRBV30 and TRBJ2-7, with a weak D call TRBD1 (6 bases). Trimming took 8 bases from V and 6 from J, leaving 20 bases between them. There are 13 residues in the CDR3. In germline, CDR1 is GTSNPN, CDR2 SVGIG (reference sequence). CDR3 in DNA: TGTGCCGGGTCTGGGGGACACCTCCTCGAGCAGTACTTC. It encodes CAGSGGHLLEQYF.

This clonotype was seen ten or more times. The chain carries TRBV12-3 or TRBV12-4 and TRBJ2-1, with a tentative D call TRBD2 (5 bases). V was pared by 8 bases and J by 7 bases, with 12 bases between. CDR3 length: 12 residues. The CDR3 nucleotides read TGTGCCAGCTCCGGGGTAGGGAATGAGCAGTTCTTC. Translated: CASSGVGNEQFF.

The chain has TRBV7-2 and TRBJ2-7; no reliable D call. CDR3 length equals 11 residues. Between the trimmed V and J ends, which lost 5 bases and 2 bases, there was a span of 4 bases. From germline, CDR1 is SGHTA and CDR2 FQGNSA. The CDR3 nucleotides read TGTGCCAGCAGCGCCGCCTACGAGCAGTACTTC. This gives the protein CASSAAYEQYF.